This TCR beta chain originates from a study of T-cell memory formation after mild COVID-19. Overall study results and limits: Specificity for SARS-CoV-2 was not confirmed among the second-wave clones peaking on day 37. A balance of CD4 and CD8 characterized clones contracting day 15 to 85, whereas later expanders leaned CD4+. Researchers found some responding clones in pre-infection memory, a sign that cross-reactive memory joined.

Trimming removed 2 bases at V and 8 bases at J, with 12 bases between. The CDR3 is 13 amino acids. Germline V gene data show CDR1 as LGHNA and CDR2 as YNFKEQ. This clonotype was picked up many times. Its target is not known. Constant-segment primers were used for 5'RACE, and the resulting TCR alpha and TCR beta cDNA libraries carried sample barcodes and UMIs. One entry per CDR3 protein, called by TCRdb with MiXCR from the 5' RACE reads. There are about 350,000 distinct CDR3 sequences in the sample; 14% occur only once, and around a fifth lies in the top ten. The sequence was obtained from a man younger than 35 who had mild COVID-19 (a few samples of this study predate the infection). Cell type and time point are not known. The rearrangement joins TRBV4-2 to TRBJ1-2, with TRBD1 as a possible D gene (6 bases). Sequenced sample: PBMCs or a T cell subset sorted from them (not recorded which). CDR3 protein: CASSQPGAWGYTF. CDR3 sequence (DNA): TGTGCCAGCAGCCAACCAGGGGCATGGGGCTACACCTTC.